This TCR beta chain is drawn from a study of blood T cell repertoires in COVID-19. Germline CDR1 reads SGHAT; CDR2 reads FQDESV (reference sequence). Trimming pared 5 bases from V and 0 bases from J, leaving 13 bases between. This CDR3 contains 15 residues. The age range of participants was about 18 to 100 years, with residence in 20 to 25 US areas. Only in-frame clones appear in the TCRdb table, and some are missing; sequencing was by immunoSEQ multiplex PCR. The sample yields approximately 300,000 clones, around nine tenths seen once. This TCR came from a woman in her 30s who had recovered from COVID-19. The gene calls are TRBV11-1 and TRBJ1-1; D is ambiguous. The sequenced sample was PBMCs or T cells enriched from blood (not recorded which). This CDR3 reads CASSRHSPMNTEAFF. The CDR3 DNA sequence: TGTGCCAGCAGCCGACACAGCCCCATGAACACTGAAGCTTTCTTT.